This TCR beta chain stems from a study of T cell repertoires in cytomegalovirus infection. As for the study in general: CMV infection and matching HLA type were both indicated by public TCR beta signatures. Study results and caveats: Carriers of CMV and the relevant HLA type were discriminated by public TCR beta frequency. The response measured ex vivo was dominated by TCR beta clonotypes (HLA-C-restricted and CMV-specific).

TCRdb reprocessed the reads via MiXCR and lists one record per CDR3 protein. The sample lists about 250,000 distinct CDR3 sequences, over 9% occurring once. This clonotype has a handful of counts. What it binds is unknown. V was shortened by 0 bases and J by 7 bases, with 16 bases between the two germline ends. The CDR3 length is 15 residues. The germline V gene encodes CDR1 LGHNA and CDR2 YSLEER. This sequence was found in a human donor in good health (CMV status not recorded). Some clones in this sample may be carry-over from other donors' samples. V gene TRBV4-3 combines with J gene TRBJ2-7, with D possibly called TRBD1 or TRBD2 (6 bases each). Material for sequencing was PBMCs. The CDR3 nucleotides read TGCGCCAGCAGCCAAGATGAGACGGGGGCGAGGGAGCAGTACTTC. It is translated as CASSQDETGAREQYF.